This entry features one T cell receptor beta chain sequence. What it recognizes is unknown. This CDR3 is 14 amino acids long. The germline CDR1 and CDR2 sequences are SGDLS and YYNGEE. V shed 0 bases and J 9 bases; nucleotides not matched to a gene: 6. The source of the sample is a study of identifying expanded T cells in peripheral blood. Whole-study findings and limits: Clone count variance between roughly two-week samples rose with total template count.

Generated by immunoSEQ multiplex PCR, the TCRdb table keeps only in-frame clones and is missing some. The table lists about 85,000 clones, about 91% of them singletons, with around 2.7% in the top ten. The gene calls are TRBV9 and TRBJ2-1; 7 bases match TRBD2. Sequenced sample: blood. The sequence derives from a person aged 18 to 69 in good health. Written as DNA, the CDR3 is TGTGCCAGCAGCGTAGGGCTAGCGGATTTTGAGCAGTTCTTC. It yields the protein CASSVGLADFEQFF.